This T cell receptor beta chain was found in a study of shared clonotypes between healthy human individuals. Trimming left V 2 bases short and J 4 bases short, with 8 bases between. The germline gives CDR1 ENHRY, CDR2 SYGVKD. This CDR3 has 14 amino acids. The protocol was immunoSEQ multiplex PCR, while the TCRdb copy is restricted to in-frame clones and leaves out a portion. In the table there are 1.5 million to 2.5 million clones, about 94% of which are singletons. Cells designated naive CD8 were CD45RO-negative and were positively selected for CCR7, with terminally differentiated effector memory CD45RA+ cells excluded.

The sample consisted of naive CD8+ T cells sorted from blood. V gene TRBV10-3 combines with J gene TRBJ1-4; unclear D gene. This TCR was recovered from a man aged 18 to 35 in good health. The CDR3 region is CAISEEEFNEKLFF. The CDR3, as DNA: TGTGCCATCAGTGAGGAGGAATTTAATGAAAAACTGTTTTTT.